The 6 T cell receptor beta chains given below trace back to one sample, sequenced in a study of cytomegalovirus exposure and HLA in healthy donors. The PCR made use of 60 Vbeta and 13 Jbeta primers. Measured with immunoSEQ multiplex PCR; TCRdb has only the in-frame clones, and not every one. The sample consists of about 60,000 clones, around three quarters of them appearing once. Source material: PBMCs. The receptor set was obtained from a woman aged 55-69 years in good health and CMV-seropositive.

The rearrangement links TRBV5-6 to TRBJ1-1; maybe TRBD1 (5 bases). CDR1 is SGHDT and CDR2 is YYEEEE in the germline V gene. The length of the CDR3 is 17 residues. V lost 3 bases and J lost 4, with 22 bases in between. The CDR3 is CASSSQDGESGSTEAFF. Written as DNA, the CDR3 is TGTGCCAGCAGCTCCCAAGATGGCGAGTCAGGGTCCACTGAAGCTTTCTTT.

Here the CDR3 reads CASSLTGVSEKLFF. DNA for the CDR3: TGCGCCAGCAGCCTGACAGGGGTGTCTGAAAAACTGTTTTTT. The chain is built from TRBV4-3 and TRBJ1-4; the match to TRBD1 covers 8 bases. The CDR3 is 14 residues long. Germline V gene lookup returns CDR1 LGHNA and CDR2 YSLEER. The V gene end was trimmed by 4 bases and the J gene end by 7 bases; junction bases not matched to a gene: 5.

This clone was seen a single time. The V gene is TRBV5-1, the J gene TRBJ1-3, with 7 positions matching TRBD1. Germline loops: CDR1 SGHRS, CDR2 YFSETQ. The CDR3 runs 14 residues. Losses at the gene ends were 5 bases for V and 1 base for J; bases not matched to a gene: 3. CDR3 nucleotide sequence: TGCGCCAGCAGTGAACAGGGGTCTGGAAACACCATATATTTT. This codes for CASSEQGSGNTIYF.

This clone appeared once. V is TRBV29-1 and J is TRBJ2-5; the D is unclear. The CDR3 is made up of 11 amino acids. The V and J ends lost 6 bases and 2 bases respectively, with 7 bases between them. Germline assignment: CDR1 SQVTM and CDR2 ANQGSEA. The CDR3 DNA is TGCAGCGTGACACCTCAAGAGACCCAGTACTTC. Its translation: CSVTPQETQYF.

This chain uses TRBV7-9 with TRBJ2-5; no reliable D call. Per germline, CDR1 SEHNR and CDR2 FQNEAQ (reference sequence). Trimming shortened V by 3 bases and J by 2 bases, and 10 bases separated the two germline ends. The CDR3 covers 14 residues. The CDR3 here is CASSFQVTQETQYF. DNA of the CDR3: TGTGCCAGCAGCTTCCAGGTTACGCAAGAGACCCAGTACTTC.

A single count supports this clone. The CDR3 DNA follows: TGTGCCAGCAGCCCGGGGGGGTTGCGGGAAGCTAACTATGGCTACACCTTC. Its protein is CASSPGGLREANYGYTF. This sequence joins TRBV7-8 and TRBJ1-2; the D gene is possibly TRBD1 (5 bases). Looked up from germline, CDR1 is SGHVS and CDR2 is FQNEAQ. Trimming cost V 5 bases and J 0 bases, with 19 bases left between them. This CDR3 has 17 residues.